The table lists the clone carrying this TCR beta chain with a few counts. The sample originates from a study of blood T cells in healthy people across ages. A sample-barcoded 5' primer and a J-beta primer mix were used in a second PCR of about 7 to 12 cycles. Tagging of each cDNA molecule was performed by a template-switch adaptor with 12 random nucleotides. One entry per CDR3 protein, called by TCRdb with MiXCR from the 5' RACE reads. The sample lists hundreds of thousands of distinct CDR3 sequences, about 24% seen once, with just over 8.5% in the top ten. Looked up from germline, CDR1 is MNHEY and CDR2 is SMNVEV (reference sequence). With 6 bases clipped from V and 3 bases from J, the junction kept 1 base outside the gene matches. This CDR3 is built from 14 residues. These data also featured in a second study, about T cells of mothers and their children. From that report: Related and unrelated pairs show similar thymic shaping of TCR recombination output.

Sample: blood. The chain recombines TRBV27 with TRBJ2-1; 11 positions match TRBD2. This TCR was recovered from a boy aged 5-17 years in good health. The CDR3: CASRTSGIYNEQFF. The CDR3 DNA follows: TGTGCCAGCAGGACTAGCGGGATCTACAATGAGCAGTTCTTC.